This section outlines one T cell receptor (beta chain) sequence together with its context. It lacks a known antigen. The record has no base qualities; no much larger clone is one base away. The entry originates in a study of blood T cell repertoires in COVID-19 (dated by TCRdb to between 2020 and 2021). For the study in its entirety: Samples covering the acute and convalescent phases of COVID-19 were provided by collaborators in the United States, Italy and Spain. Samples were obtained from the ongoing ImmuneRACE study (first 160 participants) and from about 1,300 subjects provided by 6 global collaborators. Nearly every sample came with metadata listing a de-identified subject ID, COVID-19 status, age in years and sex. The dataset comprised deeply sampled blood TCRbeta repertoires from subjects exposed to, actively infected with, or recovered from COVID-19. The repertoires were released in a freely available public database intended as a resource for research on the immune response to SARS-CoV-2. The prospective study material was composed of cDNA or gDNA derived from T cells, B-cell-depleted T cells, or PBMCs. Where available, HLA class I and class II types were obtained from metadata supplied by the sample provider rather than from assay-based typing. Study-level results and caveats: The quantity of clinical and demographic metadata differed by source and by participant and was supplied without curation.

The immunoSEQ Assay, a bias-controlled multiplex PCR, was used to amplify TCRbeta CDR3 regions from genomic DNA. From the authors' description of their analysis: Within the assay, amplification of reference gene primers was used to estimate how many nucleated cells each sample contained. To quantify the absolute abundance of each unique TCRbeta CDR3 rearrangement, sequence reads were collapsed and filtered. For each sample, productive Simpson clonality was calculated as the square root of Simpson's diversity index across productive rearrangements. Not all clones reach the TCRdb copy of this immuneACCESS table, which keeps in-frame sequences only. Checked studies attribute under half of the gap to unresolved V genes and leave the rest unexplained. V and J calls and clone size are given by that table; D and trimming were obtained from the DNA. The table for this sample lists over 250,000 clones; 85% of them were counted only once. Clones ranked in the top ten supply about an eighth of the sample.

Collaborating institutions collected whole blood in K2EDTA tubes following their own protocols. For TCRbeta analysis, collaborators shipped samples as frozen whole blood, isolated PBMCs, or DNA extracted from either of those sample types. Per the germline V gene, SNHLY is the CDR1 and FYNNEI is the CDR2. Its CDR3 holds 14 amino acids, cysteine through phenylalanine. Just the 42-base CDR3 DNA is kept, in frame starting at base 1. V gives up 5 bases and J gives up 4 bases, and the segment between their germline ends measures 9 bases. The TCR comes from a human donor in a cohort sampled during active COVID-19. Sequences were obtained from peripheral blood. The chain links TRBV2 with TRBJ2-6, with the D gene call left open. The nucleotides are TGTGCCAGCAGTCTAGTTGTCGGGGCCAACGTCCTGACTTTC. Its protein is CASSLVVGANVLTF. Where the CDR3 stops, the reference TRBV2 and TRBJ2-6 genes take over; the full variable domain is EPEVTQTPSHQVTQMGQEVILRCVPISNHLYFYWYRQILGQKVEFLVSFYNNEISEKSEIFDDQFSVERPDGSNFTLKIRSTKLEDSAMYFCASSLVVGANVLTFGAGSRLTVL.